In this sample, the clone carrying this TCR beta chain turned up many times. Its antigen is not identified. The data were obtained in a study of Graves' ophthalmopathy and Graves' hyperthyroidism. Study-wide results and caveats: Blood repertoires reportedly contained most expanded thyroid clonotypes above 0.001 frequency. Ophthalmopathy progression was predicted by the model at more than 55% sensitivity and approximately 72% specificity.

From RNA, the CDR3 regions of TCR beta chains were amplified and sequenced. RT-PCR in the first round used HTBI primers; a second-round multiplex PCR followed. TCRdb used MiXCR to reprocess the multiplex PCR reads, holding one entry per CDR3 protein. This sample carries around 1.1 million distinct CDR3 sequences, approximately 35% of them seen once, and the ten largest clones take around 10%. Diagnosis relied on clinical symptoms, serum thyroxine, TRAb, thyroid ultrasound and orbital computed tomography. Source material: peripheral blood or thyroid tissue (not recorded which). This clonotype originated in an adult man with Graves' hyperthyroidism.

In DNA form, the CDR3 reads TGCAGCGCTAAGACAGGGCGACAGAACACTGAAGCTTTCTTT. It encodes CSAKTGRQNTEAFF. V is TRBV29-1 and J is TRBJ1-1, with 7 bases identical to TRBD1. The germline gives CDR1 SQVTM, CDR2 ANQGSEA. The CDR3 covers 14 residues. The V and J ends lost 7 bases and 1 base, in that order; junction bases with no gene match: 9.